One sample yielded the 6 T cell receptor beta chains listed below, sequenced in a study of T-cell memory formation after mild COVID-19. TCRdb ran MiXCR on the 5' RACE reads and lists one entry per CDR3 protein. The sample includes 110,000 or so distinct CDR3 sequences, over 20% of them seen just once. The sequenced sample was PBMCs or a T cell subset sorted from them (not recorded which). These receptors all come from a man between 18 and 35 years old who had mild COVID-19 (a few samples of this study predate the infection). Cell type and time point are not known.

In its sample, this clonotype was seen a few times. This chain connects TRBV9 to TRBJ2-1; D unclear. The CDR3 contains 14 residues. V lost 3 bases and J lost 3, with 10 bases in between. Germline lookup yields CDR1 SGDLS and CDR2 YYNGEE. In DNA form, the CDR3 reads TGTGCCAGCAGCGAGGGTGGTCTCTACAATGAGCAGTTCTTC. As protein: CASSEGGLYNEQFF.

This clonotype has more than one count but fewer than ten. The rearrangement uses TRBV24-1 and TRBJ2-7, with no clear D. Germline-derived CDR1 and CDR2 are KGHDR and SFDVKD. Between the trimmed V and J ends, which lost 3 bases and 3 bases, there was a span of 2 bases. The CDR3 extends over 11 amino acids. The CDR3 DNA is TGTGCCACCAGTGATGGCTACGAGCAGTACGTC. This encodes CATSDGYEQYV.

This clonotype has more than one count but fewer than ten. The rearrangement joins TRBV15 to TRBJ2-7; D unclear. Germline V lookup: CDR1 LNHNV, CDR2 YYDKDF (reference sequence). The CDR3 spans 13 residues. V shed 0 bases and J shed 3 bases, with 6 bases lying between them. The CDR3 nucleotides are TGTGCCACCAGCAGAGATCCGGGCTACGAGCAGTACTTC. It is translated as CATSRDPGYEQYF. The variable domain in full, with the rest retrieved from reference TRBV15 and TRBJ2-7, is DAMVIQNPRYQVTQFGKPVTLSCSQTLNHNVMYWYQQKSSQAPKLLFHYYDKDFNNEADTPDNFQSRRPNTSFCFLDIRSPGLGDTAMYLCATSRDPGYEQYFGPGTRLTVT.

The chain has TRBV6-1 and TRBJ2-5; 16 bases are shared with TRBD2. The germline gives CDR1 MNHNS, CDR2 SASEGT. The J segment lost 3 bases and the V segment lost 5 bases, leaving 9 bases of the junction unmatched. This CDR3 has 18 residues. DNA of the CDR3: TGTGCCAGCAGTCGGACCCCGGGACTAGCGGGGGGGAAAGAGACCCAGTACTTC. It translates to CASSRTPGLAGGKETQYF.

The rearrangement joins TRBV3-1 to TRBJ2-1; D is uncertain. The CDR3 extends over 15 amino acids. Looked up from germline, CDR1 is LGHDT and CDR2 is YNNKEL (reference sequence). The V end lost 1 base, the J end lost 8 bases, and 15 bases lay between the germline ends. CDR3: CASSQVTVNAHEQFF. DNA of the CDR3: TGTGCCAGCAGCCAAGTCACCGTGAACGCCCATGAGCAGTTCTTC.

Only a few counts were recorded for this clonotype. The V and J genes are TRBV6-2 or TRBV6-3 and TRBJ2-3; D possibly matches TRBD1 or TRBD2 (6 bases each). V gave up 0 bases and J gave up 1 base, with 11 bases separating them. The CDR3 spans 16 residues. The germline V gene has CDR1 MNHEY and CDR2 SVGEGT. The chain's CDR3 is CASSYSRGAGTDTQYF. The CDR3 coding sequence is TGTGCCAGCAGTTACTCGAGGGGGGCGGGCACAGATACGCAGTATTTT.